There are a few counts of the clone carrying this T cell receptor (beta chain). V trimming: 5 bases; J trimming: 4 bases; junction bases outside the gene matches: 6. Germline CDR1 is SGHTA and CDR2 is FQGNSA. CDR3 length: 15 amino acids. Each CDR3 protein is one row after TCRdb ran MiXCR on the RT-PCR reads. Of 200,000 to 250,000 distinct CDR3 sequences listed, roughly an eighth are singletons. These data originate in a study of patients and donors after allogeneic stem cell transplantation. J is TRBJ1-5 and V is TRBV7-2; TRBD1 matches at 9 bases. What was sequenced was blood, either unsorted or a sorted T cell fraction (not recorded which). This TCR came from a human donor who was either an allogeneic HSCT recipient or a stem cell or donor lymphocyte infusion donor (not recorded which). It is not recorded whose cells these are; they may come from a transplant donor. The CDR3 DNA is TGTGCCAGCAGCGCCGACAGGGGGAATAATCAGCCCCAGCATTTT. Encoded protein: CASSADRGNNQPQHF. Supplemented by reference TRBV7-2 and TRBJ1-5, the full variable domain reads GAGVSQSPSNKVTEKGKDVELRCDPISGHTALYWYRQSLGQGLEFLIYFQGNSAPDKSGLPSDRFSAERTGGSVSTLTIQRTQQEDSAVYLCASSADRGNNQPQHFGDGTRLSIL.